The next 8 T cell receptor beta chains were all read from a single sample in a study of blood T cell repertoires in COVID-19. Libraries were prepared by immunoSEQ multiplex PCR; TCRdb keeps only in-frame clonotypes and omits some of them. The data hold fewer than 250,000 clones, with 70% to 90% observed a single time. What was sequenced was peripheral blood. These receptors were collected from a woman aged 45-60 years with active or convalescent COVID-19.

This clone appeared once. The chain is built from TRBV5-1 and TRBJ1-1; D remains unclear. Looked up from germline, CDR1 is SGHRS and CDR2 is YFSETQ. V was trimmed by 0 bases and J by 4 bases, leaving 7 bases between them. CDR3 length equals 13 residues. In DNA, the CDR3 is TGCGCCAGCAGCTTGGAACCGGGCACTGAAGCTTTCTTT. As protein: CASSLEPGTEAFF.

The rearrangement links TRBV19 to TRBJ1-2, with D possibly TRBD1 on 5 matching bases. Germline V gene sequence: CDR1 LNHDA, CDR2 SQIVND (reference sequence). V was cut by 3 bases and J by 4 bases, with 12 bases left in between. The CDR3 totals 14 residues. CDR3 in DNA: TGTGCCAGTAGTATGGTTGGGCAGGGCTATGGCTACACCTTC. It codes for CASSMVGQGYGYTF. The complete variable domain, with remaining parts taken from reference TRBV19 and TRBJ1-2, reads DGGITQSPKYLFRKEGQNVTLSCEQNLNHDAMYWYRQDPGQGLRLIYYSQIVNDFQKGDIAEGYSVSREKKESFPLTVTSAQKNPTAFYLCASSMVGQGYGYTFGSGTRLTVV.

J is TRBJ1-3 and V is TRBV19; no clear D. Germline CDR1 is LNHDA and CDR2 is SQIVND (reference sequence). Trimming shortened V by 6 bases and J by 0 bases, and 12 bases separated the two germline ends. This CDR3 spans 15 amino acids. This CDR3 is CASRPQKSSGNTIYF. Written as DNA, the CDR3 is TGTGCCAGTAGACCGCAGAAAAGCTCTGGAAACACCATATATTTT.

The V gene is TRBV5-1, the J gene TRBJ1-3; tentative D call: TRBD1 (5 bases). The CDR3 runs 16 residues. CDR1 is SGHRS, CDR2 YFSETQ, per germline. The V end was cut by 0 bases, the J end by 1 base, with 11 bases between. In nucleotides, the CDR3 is TGCGCCAGCAGCTTGGCTGGGCAGGGATCTGGAAACACCATATATTTT. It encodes CASSLAGQGSGNTIYF.

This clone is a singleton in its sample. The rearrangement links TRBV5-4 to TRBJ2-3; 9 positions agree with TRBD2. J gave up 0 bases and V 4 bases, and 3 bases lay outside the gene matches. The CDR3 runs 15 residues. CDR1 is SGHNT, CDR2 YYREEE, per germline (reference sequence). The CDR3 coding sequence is TGTGCCAGCAGCCCGGGACTAGCCAGCACAGATACGCAGTATTTT. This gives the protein CASSPGLASTDTQYF.

The CDR3 DNA reads as TGTGCCAGCTGCAGGGGGCTGGGAAACACCATATATTTT. Amino acids: CASCRGLGNTIYF. This chain connects TRBV6-5 to TRBJ1-3; 8 bases fit TRBD1. CDR3 length: 13 residues. Germline CDR1 reads MNHEY; CDR2 reads SVGAGI. The trim removed 8 bases at V and 4 bases at J, leaving 4 bases unmatched.

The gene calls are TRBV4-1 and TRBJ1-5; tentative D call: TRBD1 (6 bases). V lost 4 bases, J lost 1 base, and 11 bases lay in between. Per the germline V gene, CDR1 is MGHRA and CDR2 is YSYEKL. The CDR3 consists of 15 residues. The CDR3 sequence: CASSRPGESNQPQHF. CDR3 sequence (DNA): TGCGCCAGCAGCCGCCCAGGGGAAAGCAATCAGCCCCAGCATTTT.

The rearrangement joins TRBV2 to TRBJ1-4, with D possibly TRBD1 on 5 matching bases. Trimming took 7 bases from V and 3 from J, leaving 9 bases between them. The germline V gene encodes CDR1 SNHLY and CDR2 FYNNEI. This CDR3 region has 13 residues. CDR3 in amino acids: CASTGLSNEKLFF. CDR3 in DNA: TGTGCCAGCACGGGACTCTCTAATGAAAAACTGTTTTTT. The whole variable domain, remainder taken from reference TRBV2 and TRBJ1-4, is EPEVTQTPSHQVTQMGQEVILRCVPISNHLYFYWYRQILGQKVEFLVSFYNNEISEKSEIFDDQFSVERPDGSNFTLKIRSTKLEDSAMYFCASTGLSNEKLFFGSGTQLSVL.